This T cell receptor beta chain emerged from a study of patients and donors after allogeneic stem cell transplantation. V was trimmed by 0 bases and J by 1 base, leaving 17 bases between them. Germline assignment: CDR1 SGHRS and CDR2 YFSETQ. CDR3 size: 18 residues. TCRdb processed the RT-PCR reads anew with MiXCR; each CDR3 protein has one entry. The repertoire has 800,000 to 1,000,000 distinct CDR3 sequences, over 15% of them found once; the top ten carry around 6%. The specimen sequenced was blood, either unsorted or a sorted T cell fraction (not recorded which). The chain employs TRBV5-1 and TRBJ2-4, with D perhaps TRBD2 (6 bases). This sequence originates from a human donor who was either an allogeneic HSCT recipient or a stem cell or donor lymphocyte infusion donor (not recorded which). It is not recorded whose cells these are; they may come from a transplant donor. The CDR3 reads CASSLEQRAPTAKNIQYF. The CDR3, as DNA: TGCGCCAGCAGCTTGGAGCAGCGGGCTCCCACGGCCAAAAACATTCAGTACTTC.